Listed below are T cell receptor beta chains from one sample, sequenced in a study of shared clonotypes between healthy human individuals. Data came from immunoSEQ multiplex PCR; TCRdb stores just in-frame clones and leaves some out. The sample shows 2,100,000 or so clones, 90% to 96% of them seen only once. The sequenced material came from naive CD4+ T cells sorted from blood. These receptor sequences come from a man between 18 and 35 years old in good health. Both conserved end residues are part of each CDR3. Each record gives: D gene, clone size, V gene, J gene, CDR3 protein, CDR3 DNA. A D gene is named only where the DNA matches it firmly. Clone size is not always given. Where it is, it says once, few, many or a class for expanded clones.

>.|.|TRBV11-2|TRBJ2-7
CASSRGLSYEQYF
TGTGCCAGCAGCCGAGGACTCTCCTACGAGCAGTACTTC
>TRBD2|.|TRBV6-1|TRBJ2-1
CASSQAPSSGRVSYNEQFF
TGTGCCAGCAGTCAAGCCCCTTCTAGCGGGAGGGTCTCCTACAATGAGCAGTTCTTC
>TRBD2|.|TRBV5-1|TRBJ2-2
CASSRTSGFTGELFF
TGCGCCAGCAGCCGGACTAGCGGATTTACCGGGGAGCTGTTTTTT
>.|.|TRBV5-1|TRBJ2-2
CASTNPTGHQNTGELFF
TGCGCCAGCACCAACCCGACCGGACACCAGAACACCGGGGAGCTGTTTTTT
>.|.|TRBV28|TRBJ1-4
CASSLYGSSTNEKLFF
TGTGCCAGCAGTTTATACGGCAGCTCAACTAATGAAAAACTGTTTTTT
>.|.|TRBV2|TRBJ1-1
CASHRDPNTEAFF
TGTGCCAGCCACAGGGATCCGAACACTGAAGCTTTCTTT
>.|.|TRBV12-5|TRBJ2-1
CASGLWTGRNEQFF
TGTGCTAGTGGTCTCTGGACGGGACGAAATGAGCAGTTCTTC
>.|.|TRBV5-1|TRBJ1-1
CASSLQQGNTEAFF
TGCGCCAGCAGCTTACAACAGGGGAACACTGAAGCTTTCTTT
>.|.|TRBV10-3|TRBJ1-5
CAISEAVVPQHF
TGTGCCATCAGTGAAGCAGTGGTGCCCCAGCATTTT
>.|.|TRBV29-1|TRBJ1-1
CSVGGSGNTEAFF
TGCAGCGTTGGAGGGTCAGGGAACACTGAAGCTTTCTTT
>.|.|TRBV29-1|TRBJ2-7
CSTRTGTYEQYF
TGCAGCACCAGGACCGGCACCTACGAGCAGTACTTC
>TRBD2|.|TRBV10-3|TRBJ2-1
CAISLLAGAYNEQFF
TGTGCCATCAGTTTACTAGCGGGAGCCTACAATGAGCAGTTCTTC
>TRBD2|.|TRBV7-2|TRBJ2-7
CASSTGTSGRTSEQYF
TGTGCCAGCAGCACCGGGACTAGCGGGAGAACTTCCGAGCAGTACTTC
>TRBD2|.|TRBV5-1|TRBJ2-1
CASSLEPSGSVNEQFF
TGCGCCAGCAGCTTGGAACCTAGCGGGAGTGTCAATGAGCAGTTCTTC
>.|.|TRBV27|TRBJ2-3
CASSLGQSTDTQYF
TGTGCCAGCAGTTTAGGTCAGAGTACGGATACGCAGTATTTT
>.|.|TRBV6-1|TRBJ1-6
CASSEPGHSSYNSPLHF
TGTGCCAGCAGCGAACCAGGGCACAGCTCCTATAATTCACCCCTCCACTTT
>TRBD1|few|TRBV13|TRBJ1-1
CASRPGTGVARGEAFF
TGTGCCAGCAGGCCCGGGACAGGGGTTGCCCGGGGAGAAGCTTTCTTT
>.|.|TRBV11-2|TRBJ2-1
CASSFYSSSYNEQFF
TGTGCCAGCAGCTTTTACAGCTCTTCCTACAATGAGCAGTTCTTC
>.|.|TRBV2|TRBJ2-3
CASSETGGSTDTQYF
TGTGCCAGCAGTGAAACCGGGGGCTCCACAGATACGCAGTATTTT
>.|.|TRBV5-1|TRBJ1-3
CASSPDSDSGNTIYF
TGCGCCAGCAGCCCGGACAGTGACTCTGGAAACACCATATATTTT
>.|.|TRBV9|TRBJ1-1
CASSAISQNTEAFF
TGTGCCAGCAGCGCTATCTCCCAGAACACTGAAGCTTTCTTT
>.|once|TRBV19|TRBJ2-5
CASSAPGGQETQYF
TGTGCCAGTAGCGCCCCCGGGGGCCAAGAGACCCAGTACTTC
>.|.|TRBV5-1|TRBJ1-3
CASSQDSGAGNTIYF
TGCGCCAGCAGCCAGGACTCCGGGGCAGGAAACACCATATATTTT
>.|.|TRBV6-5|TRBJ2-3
CASSPLGEAWDTQYF
TGTGCCAGCAGCCCCCTCGGGGAGGCCTGGGATACGCAGTATTTT
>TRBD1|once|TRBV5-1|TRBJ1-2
CASSLAGQGIGNYGYTF
TGCGCCAGCAGCTTGGCCGGACAGGGGATCGGTAACTATGGCTACACCTTC
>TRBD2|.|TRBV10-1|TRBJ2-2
CASSTSGRNTGELFF
TGCGCCAGCAGCACTAGCGGAAGGAACACCGGGGAGCTGTTTTTT
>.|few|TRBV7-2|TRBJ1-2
CASSSGGRGYTF
TGTGCCAGCAGCTCTGGGGGACGCGGCTACACCTTC
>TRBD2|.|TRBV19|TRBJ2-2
CASTTGLAGSGELFF
TGTGCCAGTACTACGGGACTAGCGGGGTCCGGGGAGCTGTTTTTT